The subject of this entry is one T cell receptor (beta chain). Its antigen is still unknown. A multiplex PCR was run with 60 Vbeta primers and 13 Jbeta primers. Here immunoSEQ multiplex PCR was the method, and the copy in TCRdb shows in-frame clones only, minus some. Seen here are about 120,000 clones, over 60% observed once, and the top ten hold less than 9%. This CDR3 region has 14 residues. V lost 4 bases to trimming and J lost 5 bases, with 13 bases between them. Germline CDR1 and CDR2: SGHRS and YFSETQ. This specimen comes from a study of cytomegalovirus exposure and HLA in healthy donors. Study-level results: Presence/absence comparisons presumed near-even sequencing depth among donors. Through in vitro validation, three CMV-associated chains were shown to be specific for CMV antigens.

Sequences were obtained from PBMCs. This TCR was sampled from a woman in her thirties or forties in good health and CMV-seropositive. This chain uses TRBV5-1 with TRBJ2-1, with a possible D match to TRBD2 (5 bases). CDR3 amino acids: CASSPTGDNNEQFF. CDR3 DNA sequence: TGCGCCAGCAGCCCAACCGGGGATAACAATGAGCAGTTCTTC.